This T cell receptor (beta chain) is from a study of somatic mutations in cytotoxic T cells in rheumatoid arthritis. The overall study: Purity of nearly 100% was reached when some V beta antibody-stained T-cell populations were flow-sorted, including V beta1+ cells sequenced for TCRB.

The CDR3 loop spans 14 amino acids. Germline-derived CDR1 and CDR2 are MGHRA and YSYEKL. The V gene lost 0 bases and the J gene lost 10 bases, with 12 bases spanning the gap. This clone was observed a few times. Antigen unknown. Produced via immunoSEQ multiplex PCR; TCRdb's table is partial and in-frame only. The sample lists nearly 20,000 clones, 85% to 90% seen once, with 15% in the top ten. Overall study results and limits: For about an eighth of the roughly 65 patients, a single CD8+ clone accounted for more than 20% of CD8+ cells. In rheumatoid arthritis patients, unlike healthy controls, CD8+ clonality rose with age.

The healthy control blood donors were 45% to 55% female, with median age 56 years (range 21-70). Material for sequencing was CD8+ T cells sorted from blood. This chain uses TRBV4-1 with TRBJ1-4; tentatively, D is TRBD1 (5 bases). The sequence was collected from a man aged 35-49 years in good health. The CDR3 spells CASSQDTGLSKLFF. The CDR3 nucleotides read TGCGCCAGCAGCCAAGATACAGGCTTATCAAAACTGTTTTTT.